This T cell receptor (beta chain) was captured in a study of blood T cell repertoires in COVID-19. For the study at large: Spain, Italy and the United States supplied samples that represented acute and convalescent COVID-19.

Exposed enrollees encountered a COVID-19 case at some point within 2 weeks before study entry. TCRdb keeps only in-frame clones here, not all; method: immunoSEQ multiplex PCR. The sample gives about 220,000 clones, 83% of which show up once; approximately 5% is in the top ten. Per the germline V gene, CDR1 is SGHRS and CDR2 is YFSETQ. Trimming took 1 base from V and 6 from J, leaving 11 bases between them. The CDR3 is made up of 14 amino acids. The V and J genes are TRBV5-1 and TRBJ1-3; the D gene is possibly TRBD1 (5 bases). The TCR was taken from a woman between 45 and 65 years old who had been exposed to COVID-19. The specimen sequenced was PBMCs or T cells enriched from blood (not recorded which). CDR3 loop: CASSLKAGQNTIYF. CDR3 in DNA: TGCGCCAGCAGCTTGAAGGCAGGGCAAAACACCATATATTTT. Drawing the rest from reference TRBV5-1 and TRBJ1-3, the complete variable domain is KAGVTQTPRYLIKTRGQQVTLSCSPISGHRSVSWYQQTPGQGLQFLFEYFSETQRNKGNFPGRFSGRQFSNSRSEMNVSTLELGDSALYLCASSLKAGQNTIYFGEGSWLTVV.